This TCR beta chain was profiled in a study of CD8 T cells in Susac syndrome. Reverse transcription of roughly 0.45 to 1 ug RNA used random hexamers. TCRdb fed the immunoSEQ multiplex PCR reads into MiXCR, producing one record per CDR3 protein. Counted here are about 210,000 distinct CDR3 sequences, about 95% occurring once; the ten biggest clones make up less than 0.11%. Germline CDR1 SGDLS, CDR2 YYNGEE. Deletions cut 7 bases from V and 6 bases from J, with 17 bases between. The CDR3 extends over 14 amino acids. V is TRBV9 and J is TRBJ2-1; D unclear. This clonotype was sampled from a human donor in good health. Sequenced sample: CD4+ T cells from PBMCs. This CDR3 reads CASGRSSEGNEQFF. The DNA of the CDR3 is TGTGCCAGCGGACGCAGCTCCGAAGGCAATGAGCAGTTCTTC.